The 20 T cell receptor beta chains reported below all come from one sample, sequenced in a study of blood T cell repertoires in COVID-19. This table comes from immunoSEQ multiplex PCR, and its TCRdb copy is limited to in-frame clones, with some not included. The repertoire holds 130,000 to 150,000 clones, with roughly four fifths as singletons. Sequences were obtained from peripheral blood. These receptors all come from a human donor with acute or convalescent COVID-19. The donor label of this sample is uncertain.

The chain carries TRBV5-6 and TRBJ2-5; D unclear. This CDR3 has 13 residues. Germline CDR1 is SGHDT and CDR2 is YYEEEE. V lost 4 bases to trimming and J lost 5 bases, with 12 bases between them. CDR3 region: CASSRVTSETQYF. Here the CDR3 DNA reads TGTGCCAGCAGCCGAGTCACCTCGGAGACCCAGTACTTC.

This clone has just a few counts. The genes are TRBV24-1 and TRBJ2-5; D is perhaps TRBD1 (6 bases). CDR3 size: 13 residues. CDR1 and CDR2 (germline): KGHDR, SFDVKD. V was cut by 6 bases and J by 5 bases, with 12 bases left in between. This CDR3 reads CATSPGAPETQYF. CDR3 sequence (DNA): TGTGCCACCAGTCCAGGGGCACCGGAGACCCAGTACTTC.

The V and J genes are TRBV19 and TRBJ1-3; D unresolved. The CDR3 loop spans 13 amino acids. Germline lookup yields CDR1 LNHDA and CDR2 SQIVND (reference sequence). Trimming removed 1 base from V and 4 bases from J, with 5 bases in between. CDR3 region: CASSIVQGNTIYF. The CDR3 region has the DNA TGTGCCAGTAGTATAGTACAGGGAAACACCATATATTTT.

This rearrangement joins TRBV12-3 or TRBV12-4 to TRBJ1-2; D call uncertain. V shed 6 bases and J shed 3 bases, with 11 bases lying between them. This CDR3 is 13 amino acids long. The CDR3 protein is CASSPEIDYGYTF. The CDR3 region has the DNA TGTGCCAGCAGCCCCGAGATTGACTATGGCTACACCTTC.

The genes are TRBV2 and TRBJ1-5; perhaps TRBD1 as D (5 bases). CDR3 size: 14 residues. From germline, CDR1 is SNHLY and CDR2 FYNNEI. V dropped 4 bases and J dropped 7 bases, with 14 bases sitting between them. CDR3 protein: CASSVGGSGQPQHF. The CDR3 DNA is TGTGCCAGCAGTGTGGGGGGTTCAGGGCAGCCCCAGCATTTT.

This clone was seen a handful of times. This sequence joins TRBV30 and TRBJ1-1; TRBD1 matches at 8 bases. The junction had 9 bases not matched to a gene; V was cut back by 5 bases and J by 1 base. CDR3 length equals 15 residues. CDR1 is GTSNPN and CDR2 is SVGIG in the germline V gene (reference sequence). Here the CDR3 DNA reads TGTGCCTGGGGATACCGGGACAGGAGGAACACTGAAGCTTTCTTT. This sequence encodes CAWGYRDRRNTEAFF.

The chain is built from TRBV25-1 and TRBJ1-5, with 10 bases matching TRBD1. V was pared by 3 bases and J by 7 bases, with 3 bases of the junction left unmatched. CDR3 length: 14 amino acids. Per germline, CDR1 MGHDK and CDR2 SYGVNS. CDR3 nucleotide sequence: TGTGCCAGCAGTGAGACAGGGGGCTTCCAGCCCCAGCATTTT. Amino acids: CASSETGGFQPQHF.

The gene calls are TRBV5-1 and TRBJ1-5; D possibly corresponds to TRBD1 (5 bases). The CDR3 has 14 amino acids. The germline V gene has CDR1 SGHRS and CDR2 YFSETQ. The V end was cut by 2 bases, the J end by 4 bases, with 10 bases between. In DNA form, the CDR3 reads TGCGCCAGCAGCTTAAATACAGGAAATCAGCCCCAGCATTTT. Its translation is CASSLNTGNQPQHF.

The genes are TRBV27 and TRBJ1-1; D not certain. The CDR3 is 14 residues long. Germline CDR1 reads MNHEY; CDR2 reads SMNVEV (reference sequence). Trimming left V 0 bases short and J 0 bases short, with 5 bases between. The CDR3 is CASSLSYMNTEAFF. As DNA, the CDR3 is TGTGCCAGCAGTTTATCCTATATGAACACTGAAGCTTTCTTT.

J is TRBJ2-1 and V is TRBV5-1; 13 bases map to TRBD2. Germline trimming cut 4 bases from V and 6 bases from J; bases unmatched to any gene: 10. The CDR3 is 17 residues long. Germline loops: CDR1 SGHRS, CDR2 YFSETQ. The CDR3 reads CASSGRRTSGSLNEQFF. The CDR3 coding sequence is TGCGCCAGCAGCGGTAGAAGGACTAGCGGGAGCCTCAATGAGCAGTTCTTC.

V gene TRBV3-1 (or the pseudogene TRBV3-2) combines with J gene TRBJ1-2, with D maybe TRBD1 (5 bases). V lost 5 bases to trimming and J lost 3 bases, with 10 bases between them. The length of the CDR3 is 13 residues. Germline CDR1 LGHDT, CDR2 YNNKEL (reference sequence). CDR3 amino acids: CASSSRDYYGYTF. DNA of the CDR3: TGTGCCAGCAGCTCCAGGGACTACTATGGCTACACCTTC.

This clone was counted once. This sequence joins TRBV10-1 and TRBJ1-1; maybe TRBD1 (5 bases). V was trimmed by 2 bases and J by 4 bases, leaving 8 bases between them. The germline gives CDR1 WNHNN, CDR2 SYGVQD (reference sequence). The CDR3 has 13 residues. The DNA for the CDR3 is TGCGCCAGCAGTGAGAACACAGGCACTGAAGCTTTCTTT. Translating it yields CASSENTGTEAFF.

In this sample, this clone turned up once. The chain links TRBV4-1 to TRBJ1-5, with D hard to call. In germline, CDR1 is MGHRA, CDR2 YSYEKL. The CDR3 consists of 13 residues. V lost 3 bases and J 4 bases, leaving 7 bases between the germline ends. The CDR3: CASSHQTNQPQHF. In DNA form, the CDR3 reads TGCGCCAGCAGCCACCAGACAAATCAGCCCCAGCATTTT.

CDR3: CASSQVDRVHGYTF. As DNA, the CDR3 is TGTGCCAGCAGCCAAGTGGACAGGGTGCATGGCTACACCTTC. V usage is TRBV3-1 (or the pseudogene TRBV3-2) and J usage is TRBJ1-2; 8 bases line up with TRBD1. This CDR3 spans 14 amino acids. V lost 1 base to trimming and J lost 6 bases; unmatched junction nucleotides: 4. Germline V CDR1 and CDR2: LGHDT, YNNKEL (reference sequence).

This rearrangement joins TRBV24-1 to TRBJ2-5; 8 positions agree with TRBD2. The CDR3 spans 14 residues. From germline, CDR1 is KGHDR and CDR2 SFDVKD. J lost 5 bases, V lost 4 bases, and 5 bases had no gene match. Written as DNA, the CDR3 is TGTGCCACCAGTGACCCCGGGACTAGGGAGACCCAGTACTTC. Its translation is CATSDPGTRETQYF.

This chain joins TRBV5-5 and TRBJ2-7, with a weak D call TRBD1 (6 bases). There are 14 residues in the CDR3. Trimming took off 0 bases at V and 1 base at J, with 8 bases between the two ends. CDR1 and CDR2 from the germline V gene are SGHKS and YYEKEE (reference sequence). The CDR3 DNA reads TGTGCCAGCAGCTTGGTTCAGGGGTCCTACGAGCAGTACGTC. Protein product: CASSLVQGSYEQYV.

J is TRBJ2-7 and V is TRBV6-6, with D possibly TRBD1 on 5 matching bases. The CDR3 runs 13 residues. Trimming stripped 5 bases from V and 4 bases from J, with 12 bases between. Per the germline V gene, CDR1 is MNHNY and CDR2 is SVGAGI (reference sequence). This CDR3 reads CASSIGHFYEQYF. CDR3 nucleotides: TGTGCCAGCAGTATCGGACACTTTTACGAGCAGTACTTC.

J is TRBJ2-3 and V is TRBV12-3 or TRBV12-4; D remains ambiguous. Trimming left V 7 bases short and J 3 bases short, with 11 bases between. The CDR3 has 13 residues. CDR3 protein: CASTFYPTDTQYF. CDR3 DNA sequence: TGTGCCAGCACCTTCTACCCTACAGATACGCAGTATTTT.

V is TRBV19 and J is TRBJ1-1, with a possible D match to TRBD1 (5 bases). V lost 5 bases to trimming and J lost 11 bases, with 24 bases between them. Germline assignment: CDR1 LNHDA and CDR2 SQIVND (reference sequence). CDR3 size: 15 residues. The CDR3 DNA follows: TGTGCCAGTAGTCACGGCCAGGGCCGCCTGACCCGGGCTTTCTTT. Translated: CASSHGQGRLTRAFF.

Only a few counts were recorded for this clone. J is TRBJ2-7 and V is TRBV5-1; TRBD1 is a possible D gene (6 bases). The V end lost 4 bases, the J end lost 3 bases, and 17 bases lay between the germline ends. This CDR3 is 15 amino acids long. CDR1 and CDR2 (germline): SGHRS, YFSETQ. Here the CDR3 DNA reads TGCGCCAGCAGCGGCGCAGGGGATGGACTCTACGAGCAGTACTTC. It codes for CASSGAGDGLYEQYF.